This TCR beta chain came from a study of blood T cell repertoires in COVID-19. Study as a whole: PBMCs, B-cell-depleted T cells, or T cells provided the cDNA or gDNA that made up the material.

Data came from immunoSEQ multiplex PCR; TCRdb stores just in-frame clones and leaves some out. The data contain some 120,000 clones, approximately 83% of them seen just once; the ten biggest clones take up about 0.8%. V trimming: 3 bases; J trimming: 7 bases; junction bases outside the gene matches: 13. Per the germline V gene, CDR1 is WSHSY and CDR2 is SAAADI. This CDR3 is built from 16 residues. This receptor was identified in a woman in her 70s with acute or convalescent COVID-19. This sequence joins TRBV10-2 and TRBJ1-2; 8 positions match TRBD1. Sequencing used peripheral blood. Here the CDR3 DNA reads TGCGCCAGCAGTGAACCCCTGGGACAGGTCTTGGGTGGCTACACCTTC. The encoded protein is CASSEPLGQVLGGYTF.